This T cell receptor beta chain originates from a study of T-cell memory formation after mild COVID-19. Study conclusions and caveats: Within pre-infection memory, some responding clones were found, suggesting cross-reactive memory joined.

The sample holds many counts of this clonotype. Antigen unknown. CDR1 is SGHRS, CDR2 YFSETQ, per germline. The CDR3 contains 15 residues. V lost 0 bases, J lost 4 bases, and 10 bases lay in between. TCRdb reanalysed the 5' RACE reads using MiXCR and keeps one entry per CDR3 protein. Altogether about 39,000 distinct CDR3 sequences are present, 6% to 7.5% being singletons, with the ten largest covering approximately 0.81%. The TCR sequence derives from an adult who had mild COVID-19 (a few samples of this study predate the infection). Cell type and time point are not known. The chain uses TRBV5-1 and TRBJ2-2, with D perhaps matching TRBD2 (6 bases). The source material was PBMCs or a T cell subset sorted from them (not recorded which). The CDR3, as DNA: TGCGCCAGCAGCTTGGCCCAGGGAGGCACCGGGGAGCTGTTTTTT. It translates to CASSLAQGGTGELFF.